Following are 21 T cell receptor beta chains from one sample sequenced in a study of blood T cell repertoires in COVID-19. Method: immunoSEQ multiplex PCR; TCRdb's copy keeps in-frame clones and lacks some. Here the sample spans around 160,000 clones, 85% being singletons. Material: peripheral blood. The origin of the receptors is a woman between 40 and 55 years old with active or convalescent COVID-19.

This clone was recorded only once. The chain combines TRBV28 with TRBJ1-3; D is possibly TRBD1 (5 bases). This CDR3 is built from 16 residues. CDR1 and CDR2 from the germline V gene are MDHEN and SYDVKM. V lost 4 bases, J lost 4 bases, and 17 bases lay in between. CDR3: CASSSPGEGTGNTIYF. CDR3 DNA: TGTGCCAGCAGTTCCCCGGGGGAGGGAACGGGAAACACCATATATTTT. Full variable domain (outside the CDR3, taken from reference TRBV28 and TRBJ1-3): DVKVTQSSRYLVKRTGEKVFLECVQDMDHENMFWYRQDPGLGLRLIYFSYDVKMKEKGDIPEGYSVSREKKERFSLILESASTNQTSMYLCASSSPGEGTGNTIYFGEGSWLTVV.

This chain uses TRBV7-2 with TRBJ2-3; maybe TRBD1 (6 bases). Germline-derived CDR1 and CDR2 are SGHTA and FQGNSA. This CDR3 has 16 amino acids. Deletions cut 2 bases from V and 2 bases from J, with 14 bases between. The CDR3 protein is CASSLRGQGPTDTQYF. The CDR3, as DNA: TGTGCCAGCAGCTTAAGGGGTCAGGGGCCCACAGATACGCAGTATTTT.

The CDR3 region is CASSPPQSGGGTAKNIQYF. The CDR3 DNA follows: TGTGCCAGCTCACCACCCCAATCGGGGGGAGGGACTGCCAAAAACATTCAGTACTTC. The chain has TRBV18 and TRBJ2-4, with 7 bases fitting TRBD2. The CDR3 totals 19 residues. The germline V gene has CDR1 KGHSH and CDR2 LQKENI. V trimming: 0 bases; J trimming: 1 base; junction bases outside the gene matches: 12.

This chain joins TRBV19 and TRBJ2-6; TRBD2 matches at 11 bases. Unmatched junction bases numbered 3, after V lost 4 bases and J lost 4 bases. Germline assignment: CDR1 LNHDA and CDR2 SQIVND (reference sequence). This CDR3 has 16 residues. The CDR3 sequence is CASSTLAGAGANVLTF. As DNA, the CDR3 is TGTGCCAGTAGTACACTAGCGGGAGCCGGGGCCAACGTCCTGACTTTC.

The V and J genes are TRBV11-2 and TRBJ2-5, with 8 bases that match TRBD2. J lost 4 bases, V lost 5 bases, and 3 bases had no gene match. This CDR3 comprises 13 residues. The germline V gene has CDR1 SGHAT and CDR2 FQNNGV. CDR3 protein: CASSPGGLETQYF. CDR3 in DNA: TGTGCCAGCAGCCCGGGGGGGTTAGAGACCCAGTACTTC.

The rearrangement joins TRBV7-2 to TRBJ1-2; 9 positions match TRBD1. CDR1 is SGHTA and CDR2 is FQGNSA in the germline V gene. The CDR3 totals 17 residues. V was clipped by 5 bases and J by 4 bases; unmatched bases: 14. The DNA for the CDR3 is TGTGCCAGCAGCCGCGATGATACAGGGGGCGCGATCTATGGCTACACCTTC. It specifies CASSRDDTGGAIYGYTF.

V usage is TRBV7-9 and J usage is TRBJ2-1; 9 bases map to TRBD2. The CDR3 contains 18 residues. With V trimmed by 4 bases and J by 0 bases, 10 bases remained unmatched. Germline V gene data show CDR1 as SEHNR and CDR2 as FQNEAQ (reference sequence). The CDR3 loop reads CASSSSGRPISSYNEQFF. CDR3 bases: TGTGCCAGCAGCTCCAGCGGGAGGCCCATCAGCTCCTACAATGAGCAGTTCTTC.

The rearrangement links TRBV7-2 to TRBJ2-2; 8 bases align to TRBD1. The CDR3 sequence is 14 residues long. Germline V gives CDR1 SGHTA, CDR2 FQGNSA. With V trimmed by 4 bases and J by 6 bases, 4 bases remained unmatched. The chain's CDR3 is CASSSQGASGELFF. CDR3 DNA: TGTGCCAGCAGCTCCCAGGGGGCGTCCGGGGAGCTGTTTTTT.

V usage is TRBV10-3 and J usage is TRBJ1-2; D remains ambiguous. V lost 5 bases to trimming and J lost 1 base, with 5 bases between them. CDR1 ENHRY and CDR2 SYGVKD come from the germline V gene. This CDR3 has 12 residues. The DNA for the CDR3 is TGTGCCATCAGTACAGTTAACTATGGCTACACCTTC. Translation: CAISTVNYGYTF.

The rearrangement links TRBV27 to TRBJ1-1; 12 nucleotides line up with TRBD1. The CDR3 extends over 14 amino acids. J gave up 5 bases and V 6 bases, and 4 bases lay outside the gene matches. Germline-derived CDR1 and CDR2 are MNHEY and SMNVEV (reference sequence). CDR3 sequence reads: CASSRDRGLTEAFF. CDR3 bases: TGTGCCAGCAGCCGGGACAGGGGGCTGACTGAAGCTTTCTTT.

The CDR3 coding sequence is TGTGCCATCAGCCAGGGAAAGCAAAACGGTTCACCCCTCCACTTT. This codes for CAISQGKQNGSPLHF. V and J are TRBV10-3 and TRBJ1-6; possibly TRBD1 for D (5 bases). The CDR3 has 15 residues. Trimming cost V 6 bases and J 9 bases, with 18 bases left between them. The germline CDR1 and CDR2 sequences are ENHRY and SYGVKD.

V and J are TRBV28 and TRBJ1-2, with D unresolved. This CDR3 is 14 amino acids long. Germline V CDR1 and CDR2: MDHEN, SYDVKM. V lost 6 bases, J lost 0 bases, and 11 bases lay in between. The CDR3 sequence is CASSTPRSNYGYTF. In DNA form, the CDR3 reads TGTGCCAGCAGCACCCCCAGGTCTAACTATGGCTACACCTTC.

The chain uses TRBV19 and TRBJ1-3, with TRBD1 as a possible D gene (5 bases). There are 18 residues in the CDR3. The germline gives CDR1 LNHDA, CDR2 SQIVND (reference sequence). The V end was cut by 7 bases, the J end by 0 bases, with 22 bases between. The CDR3 bases are TGTGCCAGTACCCCCTGGGGCCTCGGGGGATTCTCTGGAAACACCATATATTTT. The encoded protein is CASTPWGLGGFSGNTIYF.

The chain is built from TRBV30 and TRBJ1-1; 10 nucleotides line up with TRBD1. The germline CDR1 and CDR2 sequences are GTSNPN and SVGIG (reference sequence). CDR3 length: 12 amino acids. V lost 2 bases and J lost 10; bases outside the gene matches: 4. Here the CDR3 DNA reads TGTGCCTGGAGTCGGGGACAGGGGAGAGCTTTCTTT. Translation: CAWSRGQGRAFF.

V is TRBV27 and J is TRBJ2-7, with 9 bases lining up with TRBD1. The V gene's germline CDR1 is MNHEY and CDR2 SMNVEV (reference sequence). The CDR3 has 15 residues. Germline trimming cut 2 bases from V and 2 bases from J; bases unmatched to any gene: 4. CDR3 nucleotide sequence: TGTGCCAGCAGTTTAGGGACAGGGATAGCCTACGAGCAGTACTTC. This sequence encodes CASSLGTGIAYEQYF.

The chain is built from TRBV28 and TRBJ1-6, with D maybe TRBD1 (5 bases). CDR3 length: 15 residues. CDR1 is MDHEN and CDR2 is SYDVKM in the germline V gene. Between the trimmed V and J ends, which lost 6 bases and 0 bases, there was a span of 9 bases. The CDR3 DNA is TGTGCCAGCAGGCAGGGTAACTCCTATAATTCACCCCTCCACTTT. Encoded protein: CASRQGNSYNSPLHF.

The chain is built from TRBV10-1 and TRBJ2-2; no clear D. V shed 6 bases and J shed 5 bases, with 10 bases lying between them. Germline-derived CDR1 and CDR2 are WNHNN and SYGVQD (reference sequence). CDR3 length equals 13 residues. The CDR3 spells CASRVSLTGELFF. CDR3 coding DNA: TGCGCCAGCAGAGTGAGTCTGACCGGGGAGCTGTTTTTT.

CDR3 loop: CASSLAGLLTGGYTF. The CDR3 DNA sequence: TGTGCCAGCAGCTTGGCGGGACTCTTAACGGGTGGCTACACCTTC. The chain joins TRBV5-4 to TRBJ1-2, with a tentative D call TRBD1 (5 bases). Trimming pared 0 bases from V and 7 bases from J, leaving 16 bases between. Germline V gene data show CDR1 as SGHNT and CDR2 as YYREEE (reference sequence). The CDR3 contains 15 residues.

V gene TRBV19 combines with J gene TRBJ1-1, with no clear D. V lost 8 bases, J lost 1 base, and 11 bases lay in between. This CDR3 is built from 13 residues. CDR1 is LNHDA and CDR2 is SQIVND in the germline V gene (reference sequence). The CDR3 region has the DNA TGTGCCAGTTCCGTACTACAGAACACTGAAGCTTTCTTT. As protein: CASSVLQNTEAFF.

The V call is TRBV6-5, the J call TRBJ2-6; D ambiguous. CDR1 and CDR2 from the germline V gene are MNHEY and SVGAGI. Trimming shortened V by 6 bases and J by 1 base, and 10 bases separated the two germline ends. This CDR3 has 15 residues. Written as DNA, the CDR3 is TGTGCCAGCAGCCGTGACATATCTGGGGCCAACGTCCTGACTTTC. It codes for CASSRDISGANVLTF.

CDR3 nucleotides: TGCGCCAGCAGCCAGGACAGTTACGAGCAGTACTTC. Protein product: CASSQDSYEQYF. The chain uses TRBV4-1 and TRBJ2-7, with D perhaps TRBD1 (6 bases). The CDR3 length is 12 residues. Germline loops: CDR1 MGHRA, CDR2 YSYEKL. Trimming removed 3 bases from V and 4 bases from J, with 7 bases in between.